This TCR beta chain derives from a study of T-cell memory formation after mild COVID-19. V was clipped by 0 bases and J by 4 bases; unmatched bases: 5. Per germline, CDR1 DFQATT and CDR2 SNEGSKA (reference sequence). The length of the CDR3 is 16 residues. In TCRdb, the 5' RACE reads were re-called with MiXCR into one record per CDR3 protein. The sample yields about 560,000 distinct CDR3 sequences, approximately 19% seen once. This receptor was taken from an adult woman who had mild COVID-19 (a few samples of this study predate the infection). Cell type and time point are not known. The chain is built from TRBV20-1 and TRBJ2-1; 11 nucleotides align to TRBD2. The sample was PBMCs or a T cell subset sorted from them (not recorded which). The CDR3 DNA reads TGCAGTGCTAGAGAAACCGGGACTAGCGGATACAATGAGCAGTTCTTC. Amino acids: CSARETGTSGYNEQFF.